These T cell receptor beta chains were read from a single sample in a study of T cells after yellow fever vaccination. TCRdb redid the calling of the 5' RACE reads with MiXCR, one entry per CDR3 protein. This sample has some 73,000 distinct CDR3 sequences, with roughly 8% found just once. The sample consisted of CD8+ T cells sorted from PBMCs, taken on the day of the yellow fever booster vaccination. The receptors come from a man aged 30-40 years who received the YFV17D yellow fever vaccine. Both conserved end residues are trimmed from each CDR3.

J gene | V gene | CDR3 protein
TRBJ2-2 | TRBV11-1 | ASSPNVLRVNTGELF
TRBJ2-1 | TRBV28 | ASSFVRGWNEQF
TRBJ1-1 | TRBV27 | ASSSIPLTEAF
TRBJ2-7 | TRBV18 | ASSPKDRAYEQY
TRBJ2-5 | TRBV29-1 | SVADWWRAETQY
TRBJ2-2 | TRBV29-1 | SSNLPFLGWNTGELF
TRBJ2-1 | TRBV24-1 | ATSDLGGTSGRHEQF
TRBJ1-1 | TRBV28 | ASSRTAGEAF
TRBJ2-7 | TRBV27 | ASSSPTRDSPYEQY
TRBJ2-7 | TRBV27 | ASSPAGVSIAYEQY
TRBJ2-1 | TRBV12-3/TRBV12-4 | ASSYTYYNEQF
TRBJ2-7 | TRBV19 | ASSPRLAYEQY
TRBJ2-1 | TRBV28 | ASSFWLPGGQF
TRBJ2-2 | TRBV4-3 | ASSHLYGAVNTGELF
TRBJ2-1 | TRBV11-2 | ASSLAYEQF
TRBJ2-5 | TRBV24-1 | AFSLSLQGPWQETQY
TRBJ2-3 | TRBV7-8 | DSSPQGGRGLYTDTQY
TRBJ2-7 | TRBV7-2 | ASSLWPGLAYEQY
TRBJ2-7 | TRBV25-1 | ASTGGYEQY
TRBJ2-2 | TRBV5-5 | ASSKGTVNTGELF
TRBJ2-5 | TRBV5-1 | ASSLTAQETQY
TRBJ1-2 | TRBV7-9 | ASSFSTDYT
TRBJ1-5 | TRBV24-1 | ATSDPGAGQPQH
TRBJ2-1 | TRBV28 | ASSSPGTAEEQF
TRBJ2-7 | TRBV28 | ASAAGLGYEQY
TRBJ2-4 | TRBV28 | ASSQTGLAKNIQY
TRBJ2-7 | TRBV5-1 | ASNLGAGLALPYEQY
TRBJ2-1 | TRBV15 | ATSVRDNNEQF
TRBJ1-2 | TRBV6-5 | ASSYSARVIYGYT
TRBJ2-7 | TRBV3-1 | ASSQWSSYEQY
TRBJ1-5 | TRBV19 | ASPGQGKSGPQH
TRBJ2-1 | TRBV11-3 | ASSPGYSYDEQF
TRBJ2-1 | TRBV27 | ASSLKGPSSYNEQF
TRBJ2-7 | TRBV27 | ASSFGLPYEQY
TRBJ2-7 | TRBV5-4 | ASSLAHTGGEREQY
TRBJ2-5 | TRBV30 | AFGLAGTTQY
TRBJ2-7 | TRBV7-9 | ASSFRDRPYEQY
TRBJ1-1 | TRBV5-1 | ASSLQGNPEAF
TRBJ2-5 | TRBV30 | AWSVRETQY
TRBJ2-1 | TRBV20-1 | SARDLAGQSYNEQF
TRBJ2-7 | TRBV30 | AWSPDEAYEQY
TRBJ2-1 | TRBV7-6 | ASSPNPGITNVQF